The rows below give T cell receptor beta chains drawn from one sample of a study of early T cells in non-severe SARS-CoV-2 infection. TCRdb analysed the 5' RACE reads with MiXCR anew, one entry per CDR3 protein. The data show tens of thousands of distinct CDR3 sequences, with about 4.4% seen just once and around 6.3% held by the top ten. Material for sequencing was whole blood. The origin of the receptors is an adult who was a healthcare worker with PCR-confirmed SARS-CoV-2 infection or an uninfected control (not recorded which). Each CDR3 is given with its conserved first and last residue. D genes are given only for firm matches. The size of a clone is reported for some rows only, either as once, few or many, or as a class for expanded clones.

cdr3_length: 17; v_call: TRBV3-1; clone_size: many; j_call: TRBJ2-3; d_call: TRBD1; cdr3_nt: TGTGCCAGCAGCGTGCGGCTCAGGGGGTTCCGCACAGATACGCAGTATTTT; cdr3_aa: CASSVRLRGFRTDTQYF
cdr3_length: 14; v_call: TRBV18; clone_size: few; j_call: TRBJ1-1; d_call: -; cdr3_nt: TGTGCCAGCTCAGGCCCCAGACCCCGTGGTGAAGCTTTCTTT; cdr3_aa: CASSGPRPRGEAFF
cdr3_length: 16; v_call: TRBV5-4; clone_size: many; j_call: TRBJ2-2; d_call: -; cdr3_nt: TGTGCCAGCAGCTTGGCAAGGGGTATGAACACCGGGGAGCTGTTTTTT; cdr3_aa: CASSLARGMNTGELFF
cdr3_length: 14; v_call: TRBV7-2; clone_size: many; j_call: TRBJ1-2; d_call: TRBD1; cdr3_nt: TGTGCCAGCAGTTACAGGGGGCTGAACTATGGCTACACCTTC; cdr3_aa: CASSYRGLNYGYTF
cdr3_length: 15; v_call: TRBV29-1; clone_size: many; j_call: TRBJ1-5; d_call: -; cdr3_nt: TGCAGCGTTAGCGAGGGGCGCTATAGCAATCAGCCCCAGCATTTT; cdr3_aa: CSVSEGRYSNQPQHF
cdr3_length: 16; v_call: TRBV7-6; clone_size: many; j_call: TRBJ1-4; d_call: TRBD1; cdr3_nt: TGTGCCAGCAGCTTAGTGCTCGACAGGGGTAGGGAAAAACTGTTTTTT; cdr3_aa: CASSLVLDRGREKLFF
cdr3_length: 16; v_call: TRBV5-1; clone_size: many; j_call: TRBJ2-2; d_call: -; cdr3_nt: TGCGCCAGCAGCTCGGGAGTCATAACTAACACCGGGGAGCTGTTTTTT; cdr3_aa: CASSSGVITNTGELFF
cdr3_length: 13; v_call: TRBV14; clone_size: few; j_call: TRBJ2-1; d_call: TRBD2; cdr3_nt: TGTGCCAGCAGGCTAGCGGGGTACAATGAGCAGTTCTTC; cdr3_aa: CASRLAGYNEQFF
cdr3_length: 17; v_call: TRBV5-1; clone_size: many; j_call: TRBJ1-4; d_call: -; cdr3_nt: TGCGCCAGCAGCTCGTCCTCCGGAGCGGGCGGGCGTGAAAAACTGTTTTTT; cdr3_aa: CASSSSSGAGGREKLFF
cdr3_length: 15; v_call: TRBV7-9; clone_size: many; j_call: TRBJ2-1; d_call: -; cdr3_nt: TGTGCCAGCAGCTTAGGGCTACCTTCCTACAATGAGCAGTTCTTC; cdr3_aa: CASSLGLPSYNEQFF
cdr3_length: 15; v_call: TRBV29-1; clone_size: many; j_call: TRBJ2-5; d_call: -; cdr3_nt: TGCAGCGTGTCAATTTCGTGGGGGAACCAAGAGACCCAGTACTTC; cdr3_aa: CSVSISWGNQETQYF
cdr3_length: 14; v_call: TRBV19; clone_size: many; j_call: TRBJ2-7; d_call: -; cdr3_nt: TGTGCCAGTAGCAATACGTATTACACCTACGAGCAGTACTTC; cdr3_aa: CASSNTYYTYEQYF
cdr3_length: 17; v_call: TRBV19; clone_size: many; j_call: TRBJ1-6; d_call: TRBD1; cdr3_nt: TGTGCCAGTAGTCGGACAGGGATGAGCTCCTATAATTCACCCCTCCACTTT; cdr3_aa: CASSRTGMSSYNSPLHF
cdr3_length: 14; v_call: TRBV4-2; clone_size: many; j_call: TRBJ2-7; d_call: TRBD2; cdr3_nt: TGTGCCAGCAGGTCAGCGGGAGGGCCTCAGGAGCAGTACTTC; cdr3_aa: CASRSAGGPQEQYF
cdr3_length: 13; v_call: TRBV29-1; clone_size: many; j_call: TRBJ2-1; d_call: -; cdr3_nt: TGCAGCGTTGTAATGACTCACCACAATGAGCAGTTCTTC; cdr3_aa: CSVVMTHHNEQFF
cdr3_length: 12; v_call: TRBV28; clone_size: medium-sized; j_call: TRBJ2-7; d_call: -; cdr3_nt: TGTGCCAGCAGTTTAGCCCTCTACGAGCAGTACTTC; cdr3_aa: CASSLALYEQYF
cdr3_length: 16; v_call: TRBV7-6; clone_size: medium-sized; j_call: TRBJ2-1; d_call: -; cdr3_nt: TGTGCCAGCAGCTTTGGACCAAGAGGGGGCTACAATGAGCAGTTCTTC; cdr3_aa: CASSFGPRGGYNEQFF
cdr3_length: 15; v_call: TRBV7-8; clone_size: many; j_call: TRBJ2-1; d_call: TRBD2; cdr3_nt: TGTGCCAGCAGCCCGGGACTAGCGACGAGTAATGAGCAGTTCTTC; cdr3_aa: CASSPGLATSNEQFF
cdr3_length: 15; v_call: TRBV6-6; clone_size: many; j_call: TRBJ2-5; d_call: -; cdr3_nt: TGTGCCAGCAGTTCATATCCCTTATCCCAAGAGACCCAGTACTTC; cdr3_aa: CASSSYPLSQETQYF
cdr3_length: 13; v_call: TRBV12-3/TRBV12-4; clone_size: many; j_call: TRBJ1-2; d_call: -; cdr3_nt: TGTGCGCTAGCGCGGGGGCGCGATCGGGGCTACACCTTC; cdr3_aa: CALARGRDRGYTF
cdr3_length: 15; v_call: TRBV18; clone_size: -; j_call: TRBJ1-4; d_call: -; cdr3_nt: TGTGCCAGCTCACCACAAGAACGGGTTAATGAAAAACTGTTTTTT; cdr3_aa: CASSPQERVNEKLFF
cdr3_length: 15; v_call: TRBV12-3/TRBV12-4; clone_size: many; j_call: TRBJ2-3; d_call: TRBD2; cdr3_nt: TGTGCCAACAGTTTGGCGGGGGGGCGCATAGATACGCAGTATTTT; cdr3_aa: CANSLAGGRIDTQYF
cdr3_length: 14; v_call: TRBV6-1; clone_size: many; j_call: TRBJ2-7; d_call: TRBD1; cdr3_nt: TGTGCCAGTTTTTCACAGGGGGTCCGCCACGAGCAGTACTTC; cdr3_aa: CASFSQGVRHEQYF
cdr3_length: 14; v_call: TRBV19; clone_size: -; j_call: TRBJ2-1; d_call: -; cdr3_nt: TGTGCCAGTACCGTACTAGGGGTATACAATGAGCAGTTCTTC; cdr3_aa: CASTVLGVYNEQFF
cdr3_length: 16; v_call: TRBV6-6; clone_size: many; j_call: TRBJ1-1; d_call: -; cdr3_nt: TGTGCCAGCAGTTATGGGACGGATATTATGAACACTGAAGCTTTCTTT; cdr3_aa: CASSYGTDIMNTEAFF
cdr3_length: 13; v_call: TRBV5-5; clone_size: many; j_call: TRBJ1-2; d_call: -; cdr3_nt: TGTGCCAGCAGCCCGGTGGGTTTCTATGGCTACACCTTC; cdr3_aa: CASSPVGFYGYTF
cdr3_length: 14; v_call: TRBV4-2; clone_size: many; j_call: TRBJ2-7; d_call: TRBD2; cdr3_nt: TGTGCCAGCAGCCAGACTAGCGAGAACTACGAGCAGTACTTC; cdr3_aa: CASSQTSENYEQYF
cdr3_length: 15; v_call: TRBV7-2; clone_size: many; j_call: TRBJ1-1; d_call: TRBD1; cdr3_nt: TGTGCCAGCAGCCTCGGTGGCAGGGGGAGGACTGAAGCTTTCTTT; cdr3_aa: CASSLGGRGRTEAFF
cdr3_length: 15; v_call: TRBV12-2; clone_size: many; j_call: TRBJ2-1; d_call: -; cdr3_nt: TGTGCAAGTCGCTTAGTTAGGGGCTCCTACAATGAGCAGTTCTTC; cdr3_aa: CASRLVRGSYNEQFF
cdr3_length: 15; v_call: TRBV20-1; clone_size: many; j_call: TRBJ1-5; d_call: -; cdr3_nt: TGCAGTGCTAGCAAGGACTGGTATAGCAATCAGCCCCAGCATTTT; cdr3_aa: CSASKDWYSNQPQHF
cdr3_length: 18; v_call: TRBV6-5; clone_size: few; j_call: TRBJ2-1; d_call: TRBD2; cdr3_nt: TGTGCCAGCAGTTACGCGACTAGCGGGAGAGCTGGCTACAATGAGCAGTTCTTC; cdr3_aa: CASSYATSGRAGYNEQFF
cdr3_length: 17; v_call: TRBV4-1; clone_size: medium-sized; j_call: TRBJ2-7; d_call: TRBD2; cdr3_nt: TGCGCCAGCAGCCAACCTACAAGCGGGAGAAGCCACTACGAGCAGTACTTC; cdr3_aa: CASSQPTSGRSHYEQYF
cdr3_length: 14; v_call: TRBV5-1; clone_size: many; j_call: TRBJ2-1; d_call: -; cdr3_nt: TGCGCCAGCAGCCGCGGACAGACCTACAATGAGCAGTTCTTC; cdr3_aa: CASSRGQTYNEQFF
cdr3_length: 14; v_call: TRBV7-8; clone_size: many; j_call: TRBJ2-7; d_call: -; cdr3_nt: TGTGCCAGCAGCTTAGTAGACTACAACTACGAGCAGTACTTC; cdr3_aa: CASSLVDYNYEQYF
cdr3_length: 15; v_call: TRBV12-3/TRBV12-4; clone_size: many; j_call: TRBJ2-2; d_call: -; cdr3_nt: TGTGCCAGCAGTTTGGTCGGGCTCTTCCCCGGGGAGCTGTTTTTT; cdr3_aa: CASSLVGLFPGELFF
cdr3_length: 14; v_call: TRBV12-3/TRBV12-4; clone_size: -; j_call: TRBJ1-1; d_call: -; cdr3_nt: TGTGCCAGCAGTTTAAGGGGGAAGAACACTGAAGCTTTCTTT; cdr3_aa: CASSLRGKNTEAFF
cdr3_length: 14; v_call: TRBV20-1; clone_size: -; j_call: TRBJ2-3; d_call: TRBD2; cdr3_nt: TGCAGTGCTAGTAGGGCGGGAGAGGCAGATTCGCAGTATTTT; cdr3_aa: CSASRAGEADSQYF
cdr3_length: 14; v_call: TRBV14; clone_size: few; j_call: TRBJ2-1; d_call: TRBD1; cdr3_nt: TGTGCCAGCAGCCAAGGGGACAGGGGCAATGAGCAGTTCTTC; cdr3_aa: CASSQGDRGNEQFF
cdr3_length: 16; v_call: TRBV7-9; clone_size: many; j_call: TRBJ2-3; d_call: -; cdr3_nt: TGTGCCAGCAGCTCATACTCGGGAGTTGGCCTAGGTACGCAGTATTTT; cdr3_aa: CASSSYSGVGLGTQYF
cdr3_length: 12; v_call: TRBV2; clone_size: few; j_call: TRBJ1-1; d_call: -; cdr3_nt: TGTGCCAGCCTGGAGCTGAACACTGAAGCTTTCTTT; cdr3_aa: CASLELNTEAFF
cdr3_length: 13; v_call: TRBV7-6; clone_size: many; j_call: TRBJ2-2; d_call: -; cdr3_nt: TGTGCCAGCAGCCCGAGGGTTATGGGGGAGCTGTTTTTT; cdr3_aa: CASSPRVMGELFF
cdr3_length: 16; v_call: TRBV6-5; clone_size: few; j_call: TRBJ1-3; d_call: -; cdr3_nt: TGTGCCAGCAGTTACACATTCTCCCACTCTGGAAACACCATATATTTT; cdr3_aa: CASSYTFSHSGNTIYF
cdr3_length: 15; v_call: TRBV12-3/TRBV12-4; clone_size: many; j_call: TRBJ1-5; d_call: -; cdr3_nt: TGTGCCAGCAGTCCGGGGGATTATAGCAATCAGCCCCAGCATTTT; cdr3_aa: CASSPGDYSNQPQHF
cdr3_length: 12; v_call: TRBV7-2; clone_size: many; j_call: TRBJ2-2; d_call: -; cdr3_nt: TGTGCCAGCAGCTCAGACTTCGGGGAGCTGTTTTTT; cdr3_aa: CASSSDFGELFF
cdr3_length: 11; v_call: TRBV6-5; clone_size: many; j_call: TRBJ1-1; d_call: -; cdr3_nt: TGTGCCACCGAAGTGGGGTCTGAAGCTTTCTTT; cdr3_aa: CATEVGSEAFF
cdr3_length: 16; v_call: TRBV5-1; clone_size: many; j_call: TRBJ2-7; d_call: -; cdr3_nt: TGCGCCAGCAGCTTGGAGAAAGACAGGCAAAACTACGAGCAGTACTTC; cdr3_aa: CASSLEKDRQNYEQYF
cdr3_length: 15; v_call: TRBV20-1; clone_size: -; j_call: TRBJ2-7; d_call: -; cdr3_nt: TGCAGTGCTAGAGACGTCCGGGACTTAACCTACGAGCAGTACTTC; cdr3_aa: CSARDVRDLTYEQYF
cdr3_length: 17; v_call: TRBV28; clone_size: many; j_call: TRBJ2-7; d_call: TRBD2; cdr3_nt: TGTGCCAGCAGTTCCCCCGGGACTAGCGGGAGTAGTTACGAGCAGTACTTC; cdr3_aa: CASSSPGTSGSSYEQYF
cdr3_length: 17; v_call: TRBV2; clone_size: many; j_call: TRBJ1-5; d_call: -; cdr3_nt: TGTGCCAGCAGTTCGCCTAAAGCACAATATAGCAATCAGCCCCAGCATTTT; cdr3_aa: CASSSPKAQYSNQPQHF
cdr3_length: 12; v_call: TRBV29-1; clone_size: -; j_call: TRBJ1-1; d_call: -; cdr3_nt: TGCAGCGTTGTGGGGGGGAGGACTGAAGCTTTCTTT; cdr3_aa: CSVVGGRTEAFF
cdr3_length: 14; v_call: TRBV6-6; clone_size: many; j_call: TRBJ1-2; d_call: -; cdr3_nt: TGTGCCAGCAGTTACGAAGGACAGTTCTATGGCTACACCTTC; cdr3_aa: CASSYEGQFYGYTF
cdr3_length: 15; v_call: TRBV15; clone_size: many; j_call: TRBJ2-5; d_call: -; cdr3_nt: TGTGCCACCAGCAGAGACAGACCTGGGGAAGAGACCCAGTACTTC; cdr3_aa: CATSRDRPGEETQYF
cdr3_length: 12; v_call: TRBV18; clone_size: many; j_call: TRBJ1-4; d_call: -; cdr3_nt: TGTGCCAGCTCACCCCGGAATGAAAAACTGTTTTTT; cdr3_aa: CASSPRNEKLFF